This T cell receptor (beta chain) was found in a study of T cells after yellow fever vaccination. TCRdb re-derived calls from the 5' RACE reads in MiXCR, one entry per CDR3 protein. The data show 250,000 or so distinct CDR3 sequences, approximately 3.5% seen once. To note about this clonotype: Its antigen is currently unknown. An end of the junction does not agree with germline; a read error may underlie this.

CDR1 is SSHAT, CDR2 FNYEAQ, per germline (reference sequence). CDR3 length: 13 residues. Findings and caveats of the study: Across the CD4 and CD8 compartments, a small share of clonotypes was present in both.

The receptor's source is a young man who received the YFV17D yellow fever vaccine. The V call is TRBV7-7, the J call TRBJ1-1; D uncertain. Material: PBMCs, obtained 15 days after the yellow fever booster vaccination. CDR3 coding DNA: TGTGCTAGCAGCTTTGACTGGAACACTGAAGCTTTCTTT. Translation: CASSFDWNTEAFF.